This section outlines one TCR beta chain sequence together with its context. CDR3 length: 15 amino acids. V shed 4 bases and J 2 bases; nucleotides not matched to a gene: 7. RNA transcripts gave rise to amplified TCR beta CDR3 regions. When the TCR CDR3 underwent first-round RT-PCR, the HTBI primer set was used. TCRdb reprocessed the multiplex PCR reads with MiXCR, giving one entry per CDR3 protein. The sample yields hundreds of thousands of distinct CDR3 sequences, roughly 24% seen once. The sample belongs to a study of T cells in Graves' hyperthyroidism and ophthalmopathy. The receptor was isolated from a young woman with Graves' ophthalmopathy. Sequenced input: blood. The V gene is TRBV12-3 or TRBV12-4, the J gene TRBJ2-7, with 8 bases that match TRBD1. The CDR3 sequence: CASSSLTGDTYEQYF. For the CDR3, the DNA is TGTGCCAGCAGTTCATTGACAGGGGACACCTACGAGCAGTACTTC.